These 11 T cell receptor beta chains came from one sample sequenced in a study of response to subunit inactivated influenza vaccine. TCRdb reanalysed the RT-PCR reads using MiXCR and keeps one entry per CDR3 protein. The sample has hundreds of thousands of distinct CDR3 sequences, about 15% seen once; the top ten hold 5.5% to 8%. Sample: PBMCs from blood, taken less than 15 days before vaccination. The source is a middle-aged man who received an inactivated influenza vaccine.

Comment on this clonotype: A much more abundant neighbour one base away suggests this may be a read error. J is TRBJ2-5 and V is TRBV4-3; no clear D. This CDR3 is built from 13 residues. CDR1 is LGHNA, CDR2 YSLEER, per germline. Here the CDR3 reads CSSSPTGQETQYF. CDR3 in DNA: TGCTCCAGCAGCCCCACTGGTCAAGAGACCCAGTACTTC.

There are a few counts of this clonotype. CDR3 DNA: TGTGCCAGCAGTTTAAGCATCGGTGGAAACACCATATATTTT. This gives the protein CASSLSIGGNTIYF. This chain joins TRBV12-3 or TRBV12-4 and TRBJ1-3; D uncertain. The V end lost 2 bases, the J end lost 3 bases, and 8 bases lay between the germline ends. This CDR3 has 14 amino acids.

V is TRBV3-1 and J is TRBJ2-7, with 10 bases matching TRBD2. CDR3 size: 15 residues. V lost 3 bases and J lost 6; bases outside the gene matches: 8. Germline-derived CDR1 and CDR2 are LGHDT and YNNKEL (reference sequence). The CDR3 DNA reads TGTGCCAGCAGCCACAGAGCGGGGGGGATGCCCGAGCAGTACTTC. As protein: CASSHRAGGMPEQYF.

The chain is built from TRBV29-1 and TRBJ2-2, with 12 bases matching TRBD2. CDR3 length: 15 residues. In germline, CDR1 is SQVTM, CDR2 ANQGSEA. J lost 2 bases, V lost 7 bases, and 5 bases had no gene match. CDR3 nucleotide sequence: TGCAGCGCAGGACTAGCGGGATCAAACACCGGGGAGCTGTTTTTT. Protein product: CSAGLAGSNTGELFF.

This sequence joins TRBV5-1 and TRBJ1-1, with D tentatively TRBD1 (5 bases). Germline-derived CDR1 and CDR2 are SGHRS and YFSETQ. The CDR3 contains 15 residues. Trimming stripped 4 bases from V and 3 bases from J, with 16 bases between. CDR3 DNA sequence: TGCGCCAGCAGCCCCGGGGGTGGGGCGGACACTGAAGCTTTCTTT. Amino acids: CASSPGGGADTEAFF.

The rearrangement joins TRBV28 to TRBJ2-7; TRBD1 is a possible D gene (6 bases). The V and J ends lost 3 bases and 5 bases respectively, with 14 bases between them. Germline CDR1 MDHEN, CDR2 SYDVKM. This CDR3 has 14 residues. In DNA form, the CDR3 reads TGTGCCAGCAGTTTCGGGACAAAACTTAACGAGCAGTACTTC. Protein product: CASSFGTKLNEQYF.

The table lists this clonotype with a few counts. The rearrangement joins TRBV3-1 to TRBJ2-7, with TRBD1 identical over 9 bases. Germline V gene lookup returns CDR1 LGHDT and CDR2 YNNKEL (reference sequence). V shed 4 bases and J 1 base; nucleotides not matched to a gene: 5. This CDR3 contains 15 residues. The CDR3 DNA is TGTGCCAGCAGCCCCCCGGACAGGGGATCCTACGAGCAGTACTTC. It yields the protein CASSPPDRGSYEQYF.

This clonotype was observed many times. One end of the junction fails to match germline, which may point to a read error. The chain recombines TRBV5-1 with TRBJ2-2, with D possibly being TRBD1 (5 bases). Germline values: CDR1 SGHRS, CDR2 YFSETQ. CDR3 length: 15 residues. The CDR3 DNA sequence: TGCGCCAGCAGCTTGGCTCAGGGTAACAGCGGGGAGCTGTTTTTT. Residues: CASSLAQGNSGELFF.

V is TRBV12-3 or TRBV12-4 and J is TRBJ2-7; the D gene is possibly TRBD2 (6 bases). Trimming pared 7 bases from V and 2 bases from J, leaving 15 bases between. CDR3 size: 14 residues. The CDR3 here is CASNLLGLTYEQYF. CDR3 nucleotides: TGTGCCAGCAACTTGCTGGGACTGACCTACGAGCAGTACTTC.

The chain carries TRBV2 and TRBJ2-4; D tentatively reads TRBD1 or TRBD2 (6 bases each). The CDR3 is 14 residues long. Trimming shortened V by 8 bases and J by 7 bases, and 18 bases separated the two germline ends. Germline V gene lookup returns CDR1 SNHLY and CDR2 FYNNEI. This chain's CDR3 is CASSYGGAGNIQYF. The CDR3, as DNA: TGTGCCAGCTCTTACGGGGGCGCGGGGAACATTCAGTACTTC.

The chain uses TRBV7-2 and TRBJ2-7; TRBD2 aligns across 12 bases. From germline, CDR1 is SGHTA and CDR2 FQGNSA. The CDR3 contains 15 residues. V gave up 5 bases and J gave up 6 bases; unmatched junction bases: 8. CDR3 loop: CASSTRTSGTPEQYF. As DNA, the CDR3 is TGTGCCAGCAGCACCCGGACTAGCGGGACCCCCGAGCAGTACTTC. The whole variable domain, filled in from reference TRBV7-2 and TRBJ2-7, reads GAGVSQSPSNKVTEKGKDVELRCDPISGHTALYWYRQSLGQGLEFLIYFQGNSAPDKSGLPSDRFSAERTGGSVSTLTIQRTQQEDSAVYLCASSTRTSGTPEQYFGPGTRLTVT.